Below, 14 T cell receptor beta chains from the same sample are listed, as sequenced in a study of memory CD4+ T cells and cytomegalovirus serostatus. The sort gate was single viable CD3+CD4+CD8-CD45RO+ cells for memory CD4+ T cells. The method was immunoSEQ multiplex PCR; TCRdb's version includes in-frame clones alone and lacks a portion of them. The sample has some 60,000 clones; around 79% are singletons. Sample: memory CD4+ T cells from blood. The receptor source for this set is an adult in good health and CMV-seropositive.

The chain has TRBV7-9 and TRBJ2-2; a possible D gene is TRBD1 (5 bases). Trimming removed 6 bases at V and 5 bases at J, with 13 bases between. Germline V gene sequence: CDR1 SEHNR, CDR2 FQNEAQ (reference sequence). This CDR3 is built from 14 residues. CDR3 sequence reads: CASRSFAGTGELFF. The CDR3 region has the DNA TGTGCCAGCAGGAGCTTCGCAGGGACCGGGGAGCTGTTTTTT.

This clone was found a few times. The chain joins TRBV6-6 to TRBJ1-1; D unclear. V was trimmed by 2 bases and J by 4 bases, leaving 2 bases between them. The germline gives CDR1 MNHNY, CDR2 SVGAGI (reference sequence). This CDR3 spans 11 amino acids. CDR3 DNA sequence: TGTGCCAGCAGTTACGGCACTGAAGCTTTCTTT. Encoded protein: CASSYGTEAFF.

A word on this clone: The same CDR3 can be traced to other DNA sequences in this sample. The gene calls are TRBV5-1 and TRBJ2-5; no clear D gene. The V and J ends lost 5 bases and 1 base respectively, with 9 bases between them. Germline CDR1 is SGHRS and CDR2 is YFSETQ. This CDR3 has 13 amino acids. CDR3 sequence: CASSEEGQETQYF. As DNA, the CDR3 is TGCGCCAGCAGTGAGGAAGGCCAAGAGACCCAGTACTTC.

As to this clone: The sample has other DNA sequences that encode this CDR3 too. The J gene is TRBJ2-2, the V gene TRBV2; D is undetermined. Trimming left V 6 bases short and J 7 bases short, with 3 bases between. CDR3 length equals 10 residues. Germline values: CDR1 SNHLY, CDR2 FYNNEI. Written as DNA, the CDR3 is TGTGCCAGCAGCGACGGGGAGCTGTTTTTT. Protein sequence: CASSDGELFF.

The gene calls are TRBV7-2 and TRBJ2-1, with D perhaps given as TRBD1 or TRBD2 (5 bases each). Trimming left V 1 base short and J 4 bases short, with 14 bases between. Per germline, CDR1 SGHTA and CDR2 FQGNSA. This CDR3 contains 16 residues. CDR3 protein: CASSLGWGKSYNEQFF. As DNA, the CDR3 is TGTGCCAGCAGCTTAGGCTGGGGGAAATCTTACAATGAGCAGTTCTTC.

As for this clone: The sample has other DNA sequences that encode this CDR3 too. The chain uses TRBV7-8 and TRBJ2-2; D unresolved. The CDR3 runs to 14 residues. Germline V lookup: CDR1 SGHVS, CDR2 FQNEAQ. With 1 base removed from V and 1 base from J, the gap between germline ends came to 4 bases. Here the CDR3 DNA reads TGTGCCAGCAGCTTAGGAGGGAACACCGGGGAGCTGTTTTTT. It encodes CASSLGGNTGELFF.

The genes are TRBV7-9 and TRBJ2-2; D unclear. This CDR3 is built from 16 residues. Trimming stripped 1 base from V and 2 bases from J, with 11 bases between. Germline CDR1 reads SEHNR; CDR2 reads FQNEAQ (reference sequence). The CDR3 nucleotides are TGTGCCAGCAGCTTAGGCCACATCACCAACACCGGGGAGCTGTTTTTT. This gives the protein CASSLGHITNTGELFF.

The chain links TRBV7-3 to TRBJ2-2; TRBD1 or TRBD2 may be the D gene (5 bases each). Trimming took off 5 bases at V and 7 bases at J, with 20 bases between the two ends. From germline, CDR1 is SGHTA and CDR2 FQGTGA. The CDR3 contains 16 residues. DNA for the CDR3: TGTGCCAGCAGCGCAGGGTGGGGACGGGAAAACGGGGAGCTGTTTTTT. As protein: CASSAGWGRENGELFF.

The gene calls are TRBV7-2 and TRBJ2-1; D is perhaps TRBD2 (5 bases). Deletions cut 5 bases from V and 9 bases from J, with 20 bases between. CDR3 length: 15 amino acids. Germline V gene data show CDR1 as SGHTA and CDR2 as FQGNSA. CDR3 coding DNA: TGTGCCAGCAGCGCAACTAGTGGAAACTATCGTGAGCAGTTCTTC. This encodes CASSATSGNYREQFF.

V usage is TRBV5-4 and J usage is TRBJ2-7, with D possibly called TRBD1 or TRBD2 (5 bases each). Trimming took off 4 bases at V and 7 bases at J, with 24 bases between the two ends. This CDR3 contains 16 residues. Germline loops: CDR1 SGHNT, CDR2 YYREEE (reference sequence). The CDR3 spells CASSPGAGGVPREQYF. CDR3 DNA: TGTGCCAGCAGCCCCGGGGCGGGCGGCGTACCTCGGGAGCAGTACTTC.

The genes are TRBV9 and TRBJ2-5; D call uncertain. Trimming pared 3 bases from V and 3 bases from J, leaving 9 bases between. CDR3 length equals 13 residues. Germline CDR1 is SGDLS and CDR2 is YYNGEE. The CDR3 nucleotides are TGTGCCAGCAGCGGGCCTAGAGAAGAGACCCAGTACTTC. The encoded protein is CASSGPREETQYF.

The rearrangement uses TRBV5-1 and TRBJ1-4; D ambiguous. The CDR3 spans 14 residues. Trimming removed 4 bases from V and 0 bases from J, with 7 bases in between. Germline CDR1 is SGHRS and CDR2 is YFSETQ. CDR3 nucleotides: TGCGCCAGCAGCGGTGGTGCAACTAATGAAAAACTGTTTTTT. Amino acids: CASSGGATNEKLFF.

The CDR3 nucleotides are TGCAGCGTTGGCCTGGGGGGCGCGACGACTGAAGCTTTCTTT. This sequence encodes CSVGLGGATTEAFF. The chain couples TRBV29-1 to TRBJ1-1; TRBD1 is a possible D gene (6 bases). Trimming removed 4 bases at V and 5 bases at J, with 17 bases between. CDR3 size: 14 residues. Germline V gene data show CDR1 as SQVTM and CDR2 as ANQGSEA.

The V gene is TRBV21-1, the J gene TRBJ1-1. TRBV21-1 is a known pseudogene. CDR3 size: 15 residues. The chain's CDR3 is CASSTGGADRTEAFF. CDR3 bases: TGTGCCAGCAGTACCGGGGGGGCTGATAGAACTGAAGCTTTCTTT.